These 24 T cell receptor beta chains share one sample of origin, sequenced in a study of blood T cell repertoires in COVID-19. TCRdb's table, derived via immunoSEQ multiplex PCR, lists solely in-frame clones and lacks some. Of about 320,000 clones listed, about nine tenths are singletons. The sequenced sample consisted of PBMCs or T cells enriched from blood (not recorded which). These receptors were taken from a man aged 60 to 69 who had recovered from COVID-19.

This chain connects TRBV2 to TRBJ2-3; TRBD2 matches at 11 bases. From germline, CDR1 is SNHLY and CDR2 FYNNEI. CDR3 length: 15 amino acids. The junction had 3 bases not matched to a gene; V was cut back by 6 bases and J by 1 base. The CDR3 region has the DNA TGTGCCAGCAGAAGGGGACTAGCGGGCACAGATACGCAGTATTTT. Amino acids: CASRRGLAGTDTQYF. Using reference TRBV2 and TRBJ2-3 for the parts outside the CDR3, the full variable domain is EPEVTQTPSHQVTQMGQEVILRCVPISNHLYFYWYRQILGQKVEFLVSFYNNEISEKSEIFDDQFSVERPDGSNFTLKIRSTKLEDSAMYFCASRRGLAGTDTQYFGPGTRLTVL.

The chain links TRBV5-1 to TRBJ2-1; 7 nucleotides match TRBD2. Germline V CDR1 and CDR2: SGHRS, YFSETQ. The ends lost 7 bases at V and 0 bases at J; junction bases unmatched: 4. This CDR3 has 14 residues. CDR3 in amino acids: CASGGVSSYNEQFF. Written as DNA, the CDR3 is TGCGCCAGCGGGGGGGTGAGCTCCTACAATGAGCAGTTCTTC.

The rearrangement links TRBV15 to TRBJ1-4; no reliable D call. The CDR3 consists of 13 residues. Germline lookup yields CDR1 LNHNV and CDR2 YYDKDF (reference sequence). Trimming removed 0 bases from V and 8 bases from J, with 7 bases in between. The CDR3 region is CATSRDRGEKLFF. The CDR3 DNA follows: TGTGCCACCAGCAGAGATCGAGGGGAAAAACTGTTTTTT.

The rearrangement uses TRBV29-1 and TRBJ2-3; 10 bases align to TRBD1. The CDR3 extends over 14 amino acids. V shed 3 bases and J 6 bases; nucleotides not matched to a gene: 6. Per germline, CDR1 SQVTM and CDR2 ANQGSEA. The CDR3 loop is CSVEGGTGADTQYF. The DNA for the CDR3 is TGCAGCGTTGAGGGGGGGACAGGGGCCGATACGCAGTATTTT.

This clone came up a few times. The CDR3 DNA sequence: TGTGCCAGCTCACCGATAGCCCTTCCCCACGAGCAGTACTTC. Translating it yields CASSPIALPHEQYF. The chain joins TRBV18 to TRBJ2-7; D gene uncertain. Germline V CDR1 and CDR2: KGHSH, LQKENI. Trimming pared 3 bases from V and 5 bases from J, leaving 14 bases between. The CDR3 totals 14 residues.

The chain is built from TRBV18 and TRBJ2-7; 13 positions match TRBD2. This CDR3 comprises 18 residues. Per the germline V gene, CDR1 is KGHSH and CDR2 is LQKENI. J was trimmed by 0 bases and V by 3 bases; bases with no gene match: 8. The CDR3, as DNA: TGTGCCAGCTCACCGGGCGGACTAGCGGGAGTCCACTCCTACGAGCAGTACTTC. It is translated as CASSPGGLAGVHSYEQYF.

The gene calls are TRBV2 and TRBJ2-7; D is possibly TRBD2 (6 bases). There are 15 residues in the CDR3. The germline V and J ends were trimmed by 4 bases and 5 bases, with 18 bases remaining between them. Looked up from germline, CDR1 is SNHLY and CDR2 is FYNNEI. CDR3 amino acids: CASSGGGLSVDEQYF. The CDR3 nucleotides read TGTGCCAGCAGTGGTGGGGGACTCTCGGTAGACGAGCAGTACTTC.

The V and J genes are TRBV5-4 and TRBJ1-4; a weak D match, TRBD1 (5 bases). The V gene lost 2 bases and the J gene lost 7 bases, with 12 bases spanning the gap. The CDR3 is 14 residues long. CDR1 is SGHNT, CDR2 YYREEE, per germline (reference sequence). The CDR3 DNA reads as TGTGCCAGCAGCTTTGGAGGGAGGGGTGAAAAACTGTTTTTT. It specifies CASSFGGRGEKLFF.

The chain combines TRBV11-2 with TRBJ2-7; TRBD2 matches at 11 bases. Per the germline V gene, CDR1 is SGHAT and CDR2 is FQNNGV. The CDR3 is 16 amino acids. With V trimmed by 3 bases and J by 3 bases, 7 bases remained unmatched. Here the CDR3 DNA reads TGTGCCAGCAGCTTCCGGTCACTAGCGGGAGACTACGAGCAGTACTTC. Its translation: CASSFRSLAGDYEQYF.

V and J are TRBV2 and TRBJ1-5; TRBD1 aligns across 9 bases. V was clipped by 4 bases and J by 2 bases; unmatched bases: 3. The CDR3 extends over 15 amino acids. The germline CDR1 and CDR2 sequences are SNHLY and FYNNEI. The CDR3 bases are TGTGCCAGCAGTGGGACAGGGGCCCGCAATCAGCCCCAGCATTTT. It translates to CASSGTGARNQPQHF. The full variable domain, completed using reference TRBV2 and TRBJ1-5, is EPEVTQTPSHQVTQMGQEVILRCVPISNHLYFYWYRQILGQKVEFLVSFYNNEISEKSEIFDDQFSVERPDGSNFTLKIRSTKLEDSAMYFCASSGTGARNQPQHFGDGTRLSIL.

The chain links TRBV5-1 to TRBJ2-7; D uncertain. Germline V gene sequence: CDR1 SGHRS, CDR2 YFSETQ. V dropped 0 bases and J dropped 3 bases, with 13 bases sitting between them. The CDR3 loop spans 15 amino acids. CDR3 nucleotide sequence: TGCGCCAGCAGCTTGGCCAACCGAGTCTACTACGAGCAGTACTTC. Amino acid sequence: CASSLANRVYYEQYF.

CDR3 sequence: CASSPHSPAGELFF. The CDR3 DNA reads TGTGCCAGTAGTCCCCACTCCCCGGCCGGGGAGCTGTTTTTT. The chain uses TRBV19 and TRBJ2-2, with D unclear. Germline V lookup: CDR1 LNHDA, CDR2 SQIVND (reference sequence). CDR3 length: 14 amino acids. V was clipped by 5 bases and J by 6 bases, with 13 bases between them.

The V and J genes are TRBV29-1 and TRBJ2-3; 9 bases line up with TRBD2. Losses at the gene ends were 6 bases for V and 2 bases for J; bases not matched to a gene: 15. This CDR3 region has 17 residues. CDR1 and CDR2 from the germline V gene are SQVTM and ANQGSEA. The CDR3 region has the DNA TGCAGCGTCCTCCGAGCCTTAGCGGGAGAGCCCACAGATACGCAGTATTTT. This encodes CSVLRALAGEPTDTQYF.

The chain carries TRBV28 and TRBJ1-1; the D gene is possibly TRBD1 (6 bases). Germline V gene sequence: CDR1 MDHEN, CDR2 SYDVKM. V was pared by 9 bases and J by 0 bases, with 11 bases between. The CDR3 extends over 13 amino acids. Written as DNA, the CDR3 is TGTGCCAGTCGGGACAACATGAACACTGAAGCTTTCTTT. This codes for CASRDNMNTEAFF.

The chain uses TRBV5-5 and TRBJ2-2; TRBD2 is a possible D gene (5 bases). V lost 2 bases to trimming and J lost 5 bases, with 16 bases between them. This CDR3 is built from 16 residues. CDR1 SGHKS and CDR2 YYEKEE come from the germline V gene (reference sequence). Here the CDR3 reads CASSFLVGTGTGELFF. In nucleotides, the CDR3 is TGTGCCAGCAGCTTCTTAGTTGGTACGGGGACCGGGGAGCTGTTTTTT.

CDR3 DNA sequence: TGTGCCAGCAGCTTTCAGCGGGAAGCCGGGGAGCTGTTTTTT. Protein sequence: CASSFQREAGELFF. This rearrangement joins TRBV5-4 to TRBJ2-2, with 7 bases that match TRBD2. The V and J ends lost 2 bases and 6 bases, in that order; junction bases with no gene match: 4. Per the germline V gene, CDR1 is SGHNT and CDR2 is YYREEE (reference sequence). CDR3 length equals 14 residues.

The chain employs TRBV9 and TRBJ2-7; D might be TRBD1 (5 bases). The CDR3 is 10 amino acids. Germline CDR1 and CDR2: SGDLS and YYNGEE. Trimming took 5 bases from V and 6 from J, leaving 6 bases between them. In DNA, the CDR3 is TGTGCCAGCAGAACAGGCGAGCAGTACTTC. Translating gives CASRTGEQYF.

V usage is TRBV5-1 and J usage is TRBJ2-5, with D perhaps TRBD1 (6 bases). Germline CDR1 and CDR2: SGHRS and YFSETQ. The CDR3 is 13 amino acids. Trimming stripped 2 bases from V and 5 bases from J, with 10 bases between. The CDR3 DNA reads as TGCGCCAGCAGCTTCGGACAGATGGAGACCCAGTACTTC. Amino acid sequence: CASSFGQMETQYF.

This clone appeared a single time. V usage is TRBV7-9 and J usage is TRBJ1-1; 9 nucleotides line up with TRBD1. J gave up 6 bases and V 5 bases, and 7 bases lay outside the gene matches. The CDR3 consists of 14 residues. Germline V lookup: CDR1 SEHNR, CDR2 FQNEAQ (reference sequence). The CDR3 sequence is CASSRTGAEPEAFF. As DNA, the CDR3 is TGTGCCAGCAGCCGGACAGGGGCCGAACCTGAAGCTTTCTTT.

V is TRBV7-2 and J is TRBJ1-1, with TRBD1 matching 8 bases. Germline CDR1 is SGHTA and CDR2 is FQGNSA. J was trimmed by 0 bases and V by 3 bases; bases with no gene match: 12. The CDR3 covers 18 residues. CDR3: CASSFQTIRDRLNTEAFF. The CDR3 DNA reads TGTGCCAGCAGCTTCCAAACGATCCGGGACAGGCTGAACACTGAAGCTTTCTTT.

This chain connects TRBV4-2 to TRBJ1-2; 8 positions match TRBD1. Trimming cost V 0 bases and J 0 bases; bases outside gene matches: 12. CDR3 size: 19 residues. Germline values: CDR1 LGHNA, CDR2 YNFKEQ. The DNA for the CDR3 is TGTGCCAGCAGCCAAGAAGGCCCGCTCGGCAGGGGGCCTAACTATGGCTACACCTTC. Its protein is CASSQEGPLGRGPNYGYTF.

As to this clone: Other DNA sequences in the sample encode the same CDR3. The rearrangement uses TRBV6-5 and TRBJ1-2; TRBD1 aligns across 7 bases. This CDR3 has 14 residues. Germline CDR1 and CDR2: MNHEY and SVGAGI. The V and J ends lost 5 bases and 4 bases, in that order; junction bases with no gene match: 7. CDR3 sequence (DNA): TGTGCCAGCAGTCGGGACAGAAACTTCTATGGCTACACCTTC. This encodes CASSRDRNFYGYTF.

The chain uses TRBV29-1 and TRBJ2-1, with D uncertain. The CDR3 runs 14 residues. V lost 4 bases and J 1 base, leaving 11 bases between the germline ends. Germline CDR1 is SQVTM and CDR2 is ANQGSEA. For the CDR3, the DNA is TGCAGCGTTGTCTCCCAGTCATCCTACAATGAGCAGTTCTTC. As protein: CSVVSQSSYNEQFF.

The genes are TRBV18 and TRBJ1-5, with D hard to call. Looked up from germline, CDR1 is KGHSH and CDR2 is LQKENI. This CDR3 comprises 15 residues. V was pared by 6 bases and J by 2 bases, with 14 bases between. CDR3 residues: CASSRSERGNQPQHF. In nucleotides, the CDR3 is TGTGCCAGCTCCCGATCGGAGAGGGGCAATCAGCCCCAGCATTTT.